This record concerns one T cell receptor beta chain sequence. Its matching antigen is unknown. This sample stems from a study of graft-versus-host responses after intestinal transplantation. Study at large: Those transplanted obtained multivisceral, liver-intestinal, or isolated intestinal grafts. Each patient got anti-thymocyte globulin induction, then tacrolimus and steroids for roughly 3 years.

Findings of the study overall: Circulating GvH clones peaking coincided with falling HvG clones soon after transplant.

The CDR3 has 18 residues. Germline assignment: CDR1 SGHVS and CDR2 FQNEAQ. Trimming at V came to 2 bases and at J to 2 bases, leaving 11 bases not matched to a gene. TCRdb keeps only in-frame clones here, not all; method: immunoSEQ multiplex PCR. The sample includes tens of thousands of clones, 85% to 95% seen only once; the top ten take around 0.57%. V is TRBV7-8 and J is TRBJ1-4; the match to TRBD1 covers 7 bases. Material: unstimulated CD8+ T cells sorted from spleen or lymph node cells, obtained before intestinal transplant. This TCR came from a human donor who received an intestinal transplant. Here the CDR3 DNA reads TGTGCCAGCAGCTTATTGACAGGGTCGGGCGGGACTAATGAAAAACTGTTTTTT. Encoded protein: CASSLLTGSGGTNEKLFF.